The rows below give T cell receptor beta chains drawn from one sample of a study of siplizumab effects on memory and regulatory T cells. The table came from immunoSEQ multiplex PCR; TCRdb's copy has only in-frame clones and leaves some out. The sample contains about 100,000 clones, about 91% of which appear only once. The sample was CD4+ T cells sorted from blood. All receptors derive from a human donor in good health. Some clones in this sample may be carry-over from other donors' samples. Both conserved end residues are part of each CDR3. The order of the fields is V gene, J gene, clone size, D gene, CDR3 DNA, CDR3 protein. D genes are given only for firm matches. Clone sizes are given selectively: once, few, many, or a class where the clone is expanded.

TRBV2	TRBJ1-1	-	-	TGTGCCAGCAGTGGGGCGGACGGCGGTTCGTGGAACACTGAAGCTTTCTTT	CASSGADGGSWNTEAFF
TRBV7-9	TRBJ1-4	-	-	TGTGCCAGCAGCTACGACAGTGGGAATGAAAAACTGTTTTTT	CASSYDSGNEKLFF
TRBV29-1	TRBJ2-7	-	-	TGCAGCGTCGTCGAATTAACCGAGCAGTACTTC	CSVVELTEQYF
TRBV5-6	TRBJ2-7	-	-	TGTGCCAGCAGCTTGGCCCCCCGCAGCTCCTACGAGCAGTACTTC	CASSLAPRSSYEQYF
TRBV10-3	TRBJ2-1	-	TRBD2	TGTGCCACCGCCCCGTGGGGTAGCGGGAGTGGTTACTCCTACAATGAGCAGTTCTTC	CATAPWGSGSGYSYNEQFF
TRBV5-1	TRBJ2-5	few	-	TGCGCCAGCAGCTTGGGGGCGCAAAGGGAGACCCAGTACTTC	CASSLGAQRETQYF
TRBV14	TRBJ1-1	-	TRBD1	TGTGCCAGCAGCCAAGATTACGGGACAGGGTTTCGCACTGAAGCTTTCTTT	CASSQDYGTGFRTEAFF
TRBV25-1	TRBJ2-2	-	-	TGTGCCAGCAGTGACAGGGAATTGGCCGGGGAGCTGTTTTTT	CASSDRELAGELFF
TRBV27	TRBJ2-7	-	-	TGTGCCAGCAGCTTATATAGGATGCGGGGTCTCGACGAGCAGTACTTC	CASSLYRMRGLDEQYF
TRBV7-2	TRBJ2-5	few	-	TGTGCCAGCAGCTTAGCGCTAAACAGGGCGGAGACCCAGTACTTC	CASSLALNRAETQYF
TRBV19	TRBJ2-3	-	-	TGTGCCAGTAGTATCTCGGGGGCGCAGTATTTT	CASSISGAQYF
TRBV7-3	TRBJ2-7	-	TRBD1	TGTGCCAGCAGCTTAATGGGGACAGGGTCCTACGAGCAGTACTTC	CASSLMGTGSYEQYF
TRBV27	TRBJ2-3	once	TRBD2	TGTGCCAGCAGTTTATCCAGGGGGACTAGCGGGGGTAGCACAGATACGCAGTATTTT	CASSLSRGTSGGSTDTQYF
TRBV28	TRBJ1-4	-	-	TGTGCCAGCAGTTTTCCTCTTCTTGGAGCGGTCTACACCTCAACTAATGAAAAACTGTTTTTT	CASSFPLLGAVYTSTNEKLFF
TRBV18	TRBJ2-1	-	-	TGTGCCAGCTCACCCTTGACTTACAATGAGCAGTTCTTC	CASSPLTYNEQFF
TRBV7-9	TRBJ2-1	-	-	TGTGCCAGCAGCACCAGCGGAGACTACAATGAGCAGTTCTTC	CASSTSGDYNEQFF
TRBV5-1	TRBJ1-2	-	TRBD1	TGCGCCAGCAGCGCCGAGGGACAGCGATATGGCTACACCTTC	CASSAEGQRYGYTF
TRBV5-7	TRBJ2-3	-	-	TGTGCCAGCAGCCCCCCCCCGTGCACAGATACGCAGTATTTT	CASSPPPCTDTQYF
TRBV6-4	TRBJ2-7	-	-	TGTGCCAGCAAAGTGGGGACCTACGAGCAGTACTTC	CASKVGTYEQYF
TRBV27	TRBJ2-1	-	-	TGTGCCAGCAGCCTAGCAAGAGGGGCCCAGAATGAGCAGTTCTTC	CASSLARGAQNEQFF
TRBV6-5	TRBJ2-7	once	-	TGTGCCAGCAGTTACAAGGGGGGGCCCTCCTACGAGCAGTACTTC	CASSYKGGPSYEQYF
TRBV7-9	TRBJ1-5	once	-	TGTGCCAGCAGCTTGGAGGGGTCTTATAGCAATCAGCCCCAGCATTTT	CASSLEGSYSNQPQHF
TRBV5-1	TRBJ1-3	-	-	TGCGCCAGCTCCACGGACGGTTCCTCTGGAAACACCATATATTTT	CASSTDGSSGNTIYF
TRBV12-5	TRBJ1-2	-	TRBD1	TGTGCTAGTGGTCACGGACAGGGTAGTGGCTACACCTTC	CASGHGQGSGYTF
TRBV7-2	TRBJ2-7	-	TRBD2	TGTGCCAGCAAACGGGACTACCGCAACGAGCAGTACTTC	CASKRDYRNEQYF
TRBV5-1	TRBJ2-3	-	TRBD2	TGCGCCAGCAGCTCTCCAAAAGCGGGAGGCTTCACAGATACGCAGTATTTT	CASSSPKAGGFTDTQYF
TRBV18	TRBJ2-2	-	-	TGTGCCAGCTCACCAGTTTTTCCCGGGGAGCTGTTTTTT	CASSPVFPGELFF
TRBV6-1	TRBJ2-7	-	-	TGTGCCAGCACCGGAGGTCCCTCGGGCGAGCAGTACTTC	CASTGGPSGEQYF
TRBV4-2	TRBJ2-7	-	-	TGTGCCAGCAGCCAAAAACGTGGTGGGCCCCTCTCCTACGAGCAGTACTTC	CASSQKRGGPLSYEQYF
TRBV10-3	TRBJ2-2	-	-	TGTGCCATCAGTGTGCAGGTTCCCGGGGAGCTGTTTTTT	CAISVQVPGELFF
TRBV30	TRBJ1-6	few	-	TGTGCCTGGATGAGGGATCATTCACCCCTCCACTTT	CAWMRDHSPLHF
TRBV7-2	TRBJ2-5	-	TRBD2	TGTGCCAGCAGCTATTCCGGGACTAGCGGGAGCGGAGAGACCCAGTACTTC	CASSYSGTSGSGETQYF
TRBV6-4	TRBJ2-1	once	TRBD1	TGTGCCAGCAGCGCCCTCGGGACAGGGACATACAATGAGCAGTTCTTC	CASSALGTGTYNEQFF
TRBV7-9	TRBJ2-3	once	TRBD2	TGTGCCAGCAGCTTACCTAGCGGGGGCACAGATACGCAGTATTTT	CASSLPSGGTDTQYF
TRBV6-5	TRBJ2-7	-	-	TGTGCCAGCAGTCTAAAGTGGGGGTCCCCCTACGAGCAGTACTTC	CASSLKWGSPYEQYF
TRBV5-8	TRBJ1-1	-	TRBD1	TGTGCCAGCAGACTTCAGGGGGCCCGGACTGAAGCTTTCTTT	CASRLQGARTEAFF
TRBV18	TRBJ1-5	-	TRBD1	TGTGCCAGCTCACTAAACATACCGGGACAGGGTTTGCAGCCCCAGCATTTT	CASSLNIPGQGLQPQHF
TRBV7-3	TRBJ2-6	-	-	TGTGCCAGCAGCTTACTACCGGGCTCTGGGGCCAACGTCCTGACTTTC	CASSLLPGSGANVLTF
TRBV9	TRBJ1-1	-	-	TGTGCCAGCACCCAACGACCGGGACCCCAGAACACTGAAGCTTTCTTT	CASTQRPGPQNTEAFF
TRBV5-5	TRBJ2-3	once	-	TGTGCCAGCACAATCAGGGGCACAGATACGCAGTATTTT	CASTIRGTDTQYF
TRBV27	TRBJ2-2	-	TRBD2	TGTGCCAGCAAGCCCCCCGGGGGGAGGCCCAGCACCGGGGAGCTGTTTTTT	CASKPPGGRPSTGELFF
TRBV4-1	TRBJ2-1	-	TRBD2	TGCGCCAGCAGCCAAGCCGAGGACAGTCTACTAGCGGGAGAACGTGAGCAGTTCTTC	CASSQAEDSLLAGEREQFF
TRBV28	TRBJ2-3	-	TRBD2	TGTGCCAGCAGTACCGAGGGACTAGCGGTGCGTACGCAGTATTTT	CASSTEGLAVRTQYF
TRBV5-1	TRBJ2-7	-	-	TGCGCCAGCAGCTCCGGGACTCCGTATTCCTACGAGCAGTACTTC	CASSSGTPYSYEQYF
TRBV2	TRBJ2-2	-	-	TGTGCCAGCAGTGCCCTCCTAGCATCCATCGGGGAGCTGTTTTTT	CASSALLASIGELFF
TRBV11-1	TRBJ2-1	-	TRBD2	TGTGCCAGCAGCTTAGCGCCTCCAGTGACTAGCGGGAGGGCCCGTGAGCAGTTCTTC	CASSLAPPVTSGRAREQFF
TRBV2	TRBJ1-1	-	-	TGTGCCAGCAGGGAAGGTCCCGGGAACACTGAAGCTTTCTTT	CASREGPGNTEAFF
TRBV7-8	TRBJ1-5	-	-	TGTGCCAGCAGCTTAGCCAGGGGAAGCAATCAGCCCCAGCATTTT	CASSLARGSNQPQHF
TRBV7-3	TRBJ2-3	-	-	TGTGCCAGCAGCCTGGGGGTGCGGCTAGACGGCACAGATACGCAGTATTTT	CASSLGVRLDGTDTQYF
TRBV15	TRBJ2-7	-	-	TGTGCCACCAGCAGGGGGGAGCTATCCTACGAGCAGTACTTC	CATSRGELSYEQYF
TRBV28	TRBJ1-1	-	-	-	CASSSSGGQHTEAFF
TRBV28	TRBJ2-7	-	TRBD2	TGTGCCAGCATAGCGGGAGTACACTACGAGCAGTACTTC	CASIAGVHYEQYF